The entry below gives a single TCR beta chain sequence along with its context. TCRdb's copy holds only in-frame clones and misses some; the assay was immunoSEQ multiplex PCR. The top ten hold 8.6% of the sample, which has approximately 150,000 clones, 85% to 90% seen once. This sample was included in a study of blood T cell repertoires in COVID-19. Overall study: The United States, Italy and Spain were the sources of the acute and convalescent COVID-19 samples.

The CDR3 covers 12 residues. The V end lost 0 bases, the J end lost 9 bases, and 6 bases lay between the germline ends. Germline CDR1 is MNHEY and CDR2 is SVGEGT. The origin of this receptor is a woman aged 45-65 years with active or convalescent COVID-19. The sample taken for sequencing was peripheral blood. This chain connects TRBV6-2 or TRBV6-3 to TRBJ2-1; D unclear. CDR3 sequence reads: CASSYSEVEQFF. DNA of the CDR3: TGTGCCAGCAGTTACTCTGAGGTTGAGCAGTTCTTC.